The rows below give T cell receptor beta chains drawn from one sample of a study of T-cell reconstitution after alpha-beta-depleted transplantation in children. TCRdb independently ran MiXCR on the PCR reads; one entry per CDR3 protein. Seen here are roughly 220,000 distinct CDR3 sequences, under 8.5% observed once, and the top ten hold less than 40%. Sequenced here: PBMCs, mostly from graft donor cells, sampled 360 days after TCRalphabeta/CD19-depleted stem cell transplant. These receptors all stem from a male patient between 2 and 15 years old who had a stem cell transplant for acute myeloid leukemia, so the T cells may come from the graft donor. Both conserved end residues are part of each CDR3. The D gene is left open where the match is weak. Rows may omit the clone size; those that give it use once, few, many or a size class.

.	TRBV5-1	many	TRBJ2-2	TGCGCCAGCAGCTTCGGGGCGCTTTTAACCGGGGAGCTGTTTTTT	CASSFGALLTGELFF
.	TRBV12-3/TRBV12-4	few	TRBJ1-1	TGTGCCAGCAGTTTGTTCGGGACAACGAACACTGAAGCTTTCTTT	CASSLFGTTNTEAFF
.	TRBV11-2	.	TRBJ2-2	TGTGCCAGCAGCTTTATTAGCGTCGGGGAGCTGTTTTTT	CASSFISVGELFF
.	TRBV10-3	few	TRBJ1-1	TGTGCCATCAGGGGGGGAGTGAACACTGAAGCTTTCTTT	CAIRGGVNTEAFF
TRBD2	TRBV20-1	many	TRBJ2-1	TGCAGTGCAGCAAGCGGGGGGGCGAATGAGCAGTTCTTC	CSAASGGANEQFF
.	TRBV7-2	.	TRBJ1-2	TGTGCCAGCACCTTGCCAGCCCAGGTGCTCCGTGGCTACACCTTC	CASTLPAQVLRGYTF
.	TRBV9	many	TRBJ1-1	TGTGCCAGCAGCGGGCATATGAACACTGAAGCTTTCTTT	CASSGHMNTEAFF
.	TRBV5-1	few	TRBJ1-1	TGCGCCAGCAGCCCGGGGGCAGAAGGTCCCACTGAAGCTTTCTTT	CASSPGAEGPTEAFF
.	TRBV29-1	many	TRBJ2-3	TGCAGCGTTGCTACGGGCGGTACAGATACGCAGTATTTT	CSVATGGTDTQYF
.	TRBV10-3	many	TRBJ1-2	TGTGCCATCGGTCGGGACGGCTATGGCTACACCTTC	CAIGRDGYGYTF
TRBD2	TRBV20-1	.	TRBJ2-1	TGCAGTATTCAGTGGGGGGGACCCTACAATGAGCAGTTCTTC	CSIQWGGPYNEQFF
.	TRBV6-1	.	TRBJ2-6	TGTGCCAGCCGCAGACTGATTTCTGGGGCCAACGTCCTGACTTTC	CASRRLISGANVLTF
.	TRBV5-1	many	TRBJ2-2	TGCGCCAGCAGCCTACCCGGAGGGGGTAGTGTGACCGGGGAGCTGTTTTTT	CASSLPGGGSVTGELFF
TRBD2	TRBV10-3	.	TRBJ2-7	TGTGCCATCACTAGCGGTAGTAGCTCCTACGAGCAGTACTTC	CAITSGSSSYEQYF
.	TRBV6-5	few	TRBJ2-5	TGTGCCAGCAGTTACTGGACAGGAGGGAGAAGAGAGACCCAGTACTTC	CASSYWTGGRRETQYF
TRBD2	TRBV29-1	.	TRBJ2-2	TGCAGCGTCGGACTAGCGAGCACCGGGGAGCTGTTTTTT	CSVGLASTGELFF
TRBD1	TRBV7-8	few	TRBJ1-2	TGTGCCAGCAGCCCTAAGAAAGGGACAGACTATGGCTACACCTTC	CASSPKKGTDYGYTF
TRBD1	TRBV12-3/TRBV12-4	.	TRBJ2-5	TGTGCCAGCAGTTTAAGAGGCCGACAGGGGGCGGATGAGACCCAGTACTTC	CASSLRGRQGADETQYF
.	TRBV20-1	many	TRBJ2-3	TGCAGTGCTACATCGACTAGTTTGGATACGCAGTATTTT	CSATSTSLDTQYF
.	TRBV5-6	.	TRBJ2-2	TGTGCCAGCAGCTTGAAAGGAGGCCGAACCGGGGAGCTGTTTTTT	CASSLKGGRTGELFF
.	TRBV20-1	few	TRBJ2-7	TGCAGTGCTAGAGCCCTGGCGGGATCCAGCTACGAGCAGTACTTC	CSARALAGSSYEQYF
TRBD2	TRBV30	.	TRBJ2-7	TGTGCCTGGAATCTCGGACTAGCGGGAGGGATCGAGCAGTACTTC	CAWNLGLAGGIEQYF
TRBD1	TRBV15	.	TRBJ2-7	TGTGCCACCAGCAGAGATGGGGCGACAGGGTCCTACGAGCAGTACTTC	CATSRDGATGSYEQYF
TRBD1	TRBV20-1	.	TRBJ1-5	TGCAGTGCCAGGGACAGTCCATATAGCAATCAGCCCCAGCATTTT	CSARDSPYSNQPQHF
.	TRBV12-3/TRBV12-4	.	TRBJ2-1	TGTGCCAGTTTAGGGGGGCCCGAGCAGTTCTTC	CASLGGPEQFF
.	TRBV7-2	many	TRBJ1-2	TGTGCCAGCAGCTTAGGGTCAGCTAACTATGGCTACACCTTC	CASSLGSANYGYTF